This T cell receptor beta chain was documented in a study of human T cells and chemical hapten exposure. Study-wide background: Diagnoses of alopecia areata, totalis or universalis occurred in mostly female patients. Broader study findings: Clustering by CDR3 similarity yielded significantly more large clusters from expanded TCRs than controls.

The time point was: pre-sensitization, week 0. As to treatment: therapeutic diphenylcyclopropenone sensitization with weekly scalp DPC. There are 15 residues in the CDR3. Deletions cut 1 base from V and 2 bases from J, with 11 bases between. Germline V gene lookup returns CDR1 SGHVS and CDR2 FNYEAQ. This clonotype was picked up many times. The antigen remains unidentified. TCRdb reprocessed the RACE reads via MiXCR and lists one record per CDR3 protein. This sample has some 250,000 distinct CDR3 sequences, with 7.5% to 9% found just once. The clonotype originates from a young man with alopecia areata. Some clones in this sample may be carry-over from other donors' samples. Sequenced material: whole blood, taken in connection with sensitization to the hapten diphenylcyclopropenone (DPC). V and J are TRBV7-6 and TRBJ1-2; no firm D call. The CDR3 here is CASSLGPGRNYGYTF. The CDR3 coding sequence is TGTGCCAGCAGCTTAGGCCCCGGACGGAACTATGGCTACACCTTC.